This T cell receptor beta chain was recorded in a study of blood T cell repertoires in COVID-19. For the study at large: Collection of acute and convalescent COVID-19 samples took place in the United States, Italy and Spain. Nucleic acid was either cDNA or gDNA, and it came from T cells, B-cell-depleted T cells, or PBMCs.

Produced via immunoSEQ multiplex PCR; TCRdb's table is partial and in-frame only. The sample shows tens of thousands of clones, more than 70% of them seen only once. CDR1 and CDR2 (germline): SGHTS, YDEGEE. There are 13 residues in the CDR3. V was clipped by 3 bases and J by 5 bases; unmatched bases: 4. This TCR was sampled from a man aged 35-49 years with acute or convalescent COVID-19. Sequencing was carried out using peripheral blood. This chain uses TRBV5-8 with TRBJ2-5; 7 bases align to TRBD1. As DNA, the CDR3 is TGTGCCAGCAGCTACGACAGGGTGGAGACCCAGTACTTC. Protein product: CASSYDRVETQYF. The full variable domain, with the rest looked up from reference TRBV5-8 and TRBJ2-5, is EAGVTQSPTHLIKTRGQQATLRCSPISGHTSVYWYQQALGLGLQFLLWYDEGEERNRGNFPPRFSGRQFPNYSSELNVNALELEDSALYLCASSYDRVETQYFGPGTRLLVL.